The text below deals with one T cell receptor (beta chain). Its target is not known. TCRdb keeps only in-frame clones here, not all; method: immunoSEQ multiplex PCR. The data show some 100,000 clones, about nine tenths seen once. The data stem from a study of cytomegalovirus exposure and HLA in healthy donors. Germline assignment: CDR1 MDHEN and CDR2 SYDVKM. With 6 bases removed from V and 2 bases from J, the gap between germline ends came to 16 bases. The CDR3 loop spans 15 amino acids. The study's findings and limits: The classifier reportedly diagnosed cytomegalovirus status with high sensitivity and specificity. The authors confirmed in vitro that three CMV-associated chains were specific for CMV antigens. That first-cohort TCR clusters tended to co-occur in the 100 to 150 validation repertoires was found in a later analysis.

The donors were part of the validation cohort, which consisted of about 120 subjects and was separate from the first cohort of roughly 620 subjects. Sequences were obtained from PBMCs. This receptor was taken from a woman under 30 in good health and CMV-seronegative. The chain employs TRBV28 and TRBJ1-1, with D perhaps matching TRBD1 (6 bases). Written as DNA, the CDR3 is TGTGCCAGCAGCCAGTTCAGGGGACACAACACTGAAGCTTTCTTT. Protein product: CASSQFRGHNTEAFF. The full variable domain, its missing parts supplied by reference TRBV28 and TRBJ1-1, is DVKVTQSSRYLVKRTGEKVFLECVQDMDHENMFWYRQDPGLGLRLIYFSYDVKMKEKGDIPEGYSVSREKKERFSLILESASTNQTSMYLCASSQFRGHNTEAFFGQGTRLTVV.